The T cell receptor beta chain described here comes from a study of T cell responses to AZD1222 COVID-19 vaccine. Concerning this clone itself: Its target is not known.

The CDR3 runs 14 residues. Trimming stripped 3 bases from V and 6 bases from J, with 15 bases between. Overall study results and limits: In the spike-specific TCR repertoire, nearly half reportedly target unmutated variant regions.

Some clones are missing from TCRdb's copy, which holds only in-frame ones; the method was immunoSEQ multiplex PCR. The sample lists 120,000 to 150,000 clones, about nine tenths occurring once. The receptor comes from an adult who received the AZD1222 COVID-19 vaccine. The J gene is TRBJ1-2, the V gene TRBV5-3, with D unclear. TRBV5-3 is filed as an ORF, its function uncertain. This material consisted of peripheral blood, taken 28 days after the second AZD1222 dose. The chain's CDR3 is CARSSLYSGNGYTF. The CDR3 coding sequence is TGTGCCAGAAGCTCCCTCTATTCGGGGAATGGCTACACCTTC.